The clone carrying this T cell receptor beta chain was seen a few times. This record comes from a study of blood T cell repertoires in COVID-19. The repertoire was sequenced with immunoSEQ multiplex PCR; TCRdb's copy has only in-frame clones and lacks some. The sample has over 150,000 clones, around 79% seen once. This CDR3 region has 13 residues. Germline CDR1 SGHRS, CDR2 YFSETQ. The trim removed 6 bases at V and 8 bases at J, leaving 8 bases unmatched. This rearrangement joins TRBV5-1 to TRBJ1-2, with 9 positions matching TRBD1. This clonotype originated in a man older than 75 with acute or convalescent COVID-19. Material for sequencing was peripheral blood. The CDR3 here is CASTSGQGYGYTF. In DNA, the CDR3 is TGCGCCAGCACGTCGGGACAGGGTTACGGCTACACCTTC.